The present T cell receptor beta chain was sequenced within a study of CD4+ T cells in melanoma. General study points: A reported correlation linked neoantigen-specific CD4+ T cells to CD8+, macrophage and B cell function. Diverse differentiation states were reported for melanoma neoantigen-specific CD4+ T cells.

TCRdb's table, derived via immunoSEQ multiplex PCR, lists solely in-frame clones and lacks some. The data hold roughly 50,000 clones, with 89% observed a single time. Germline CDR1 WNHNN, CDR2 SYGVQD (reference sequence). CDR3 length: 14 amino acids. Trimming at V came to 3 bases and at J to 7 bases, leaving 8 bases not matched to a gene. On this clone: What it binds is unknown.

The material sequenced was peripheral blood. The rearrangement joins TRBV10-1 to TRBJ1-2, with 7 bases lining up with TRBD1. This receptor was obtained from a human donor with melanoma. Here the CDR3 reads CASSDSGTVIGYTF. For the CDR3, the DNA is TGCGCCAGCAGTGATTCCGGGACAGTTATTGGCTACACCTTC.